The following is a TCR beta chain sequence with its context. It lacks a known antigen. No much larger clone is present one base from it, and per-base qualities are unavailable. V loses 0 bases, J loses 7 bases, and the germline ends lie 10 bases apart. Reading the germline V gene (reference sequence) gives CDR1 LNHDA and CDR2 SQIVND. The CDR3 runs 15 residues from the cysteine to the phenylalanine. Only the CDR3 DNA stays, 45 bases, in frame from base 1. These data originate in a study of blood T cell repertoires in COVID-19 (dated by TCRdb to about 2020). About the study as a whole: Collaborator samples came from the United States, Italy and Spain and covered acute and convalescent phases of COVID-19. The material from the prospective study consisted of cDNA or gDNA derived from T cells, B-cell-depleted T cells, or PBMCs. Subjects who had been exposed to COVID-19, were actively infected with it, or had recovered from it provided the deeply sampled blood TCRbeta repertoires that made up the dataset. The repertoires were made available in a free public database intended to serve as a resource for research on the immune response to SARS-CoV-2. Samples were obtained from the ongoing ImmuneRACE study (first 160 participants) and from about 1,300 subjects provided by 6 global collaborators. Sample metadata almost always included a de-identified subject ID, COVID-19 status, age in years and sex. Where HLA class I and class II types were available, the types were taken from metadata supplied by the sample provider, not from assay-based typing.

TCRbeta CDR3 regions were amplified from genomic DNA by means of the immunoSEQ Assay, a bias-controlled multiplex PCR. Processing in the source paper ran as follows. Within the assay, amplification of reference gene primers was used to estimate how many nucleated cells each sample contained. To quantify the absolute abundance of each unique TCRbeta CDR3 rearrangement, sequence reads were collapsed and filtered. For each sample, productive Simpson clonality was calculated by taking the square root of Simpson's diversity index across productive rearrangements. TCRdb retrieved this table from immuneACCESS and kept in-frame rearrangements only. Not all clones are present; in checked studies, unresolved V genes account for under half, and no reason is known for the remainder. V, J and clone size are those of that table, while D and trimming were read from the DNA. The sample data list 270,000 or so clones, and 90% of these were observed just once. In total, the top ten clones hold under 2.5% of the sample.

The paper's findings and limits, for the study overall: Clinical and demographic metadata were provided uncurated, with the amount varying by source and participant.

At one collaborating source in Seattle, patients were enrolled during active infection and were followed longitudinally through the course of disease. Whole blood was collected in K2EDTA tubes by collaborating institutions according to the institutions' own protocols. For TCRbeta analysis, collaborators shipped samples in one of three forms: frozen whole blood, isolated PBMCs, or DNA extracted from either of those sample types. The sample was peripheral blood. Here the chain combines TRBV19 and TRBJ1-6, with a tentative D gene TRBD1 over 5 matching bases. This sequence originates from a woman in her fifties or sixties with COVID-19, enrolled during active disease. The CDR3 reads CASSIDQGFNSPLHF. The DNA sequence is TGTGCCAGTAGTATAGACCAGGGTTTCAATTCACCCCTCCACTTT.